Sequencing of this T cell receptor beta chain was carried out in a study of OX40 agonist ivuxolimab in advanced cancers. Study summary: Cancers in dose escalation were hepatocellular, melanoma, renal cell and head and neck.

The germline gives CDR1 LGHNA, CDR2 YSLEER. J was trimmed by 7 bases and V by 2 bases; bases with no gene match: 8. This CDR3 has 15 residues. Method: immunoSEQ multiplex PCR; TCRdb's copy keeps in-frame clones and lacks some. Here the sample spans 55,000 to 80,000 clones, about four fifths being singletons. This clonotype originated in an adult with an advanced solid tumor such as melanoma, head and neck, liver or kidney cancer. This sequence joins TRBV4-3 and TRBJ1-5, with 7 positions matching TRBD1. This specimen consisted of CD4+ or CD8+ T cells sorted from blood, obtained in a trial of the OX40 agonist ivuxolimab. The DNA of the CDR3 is TGCGCCAGCAGCCAACAAGAGGGGGCAGGACAGCCCCAGCATTTT. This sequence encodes CASSQQEGAGQPQHF.